This entry is about one TCR beta chain. Its antigen is unidentified. The CDR3 is 14 amino acids. Germline V gives CDR1 LNHNV, CDR2 YYDKDF (reference sequence). The V end lost 3 bases, the J end lost 8 bases, and 16 bases lay between the germline ends. The data derive from a study of CD8+CD57+ T cells in acquired aplastic anemia. Overall study: Sorted CD4+ and CD8+ cell DNA averaged roughly 3.2 ug.

Study outcomes and limitations: In common between the patients and the controls were twenty-nine CD8+ CDR3 sequences. The CD8+ Simpson's diversity of patients and controls was not significantly different.

Using genomic DNA as the template, TCR beta VDJ and CDR3 profiling was carried out. TCRdb reprocessed the reads via MiXCR and lists one record per CDR3 protein. The sample consists of a few hundred thousand distinct CDR3 sequences, approximately 57% of them appearing once. The TCR originated in a human donor with severe aplastic anemia or a healthy control (not recorded which). The genes are TRBV15 and TRBJ1-2; the D gene is possibly TRBD1 (6 bases). The sample was sorted CD4+, CD8+, or CD8+CD57+ T cells (not recorded which) from PBMCs. CDR3 in DNA: TGTGCCACCAGCAGGCTCCTACAGGGATCGGGCTACACCTTC. This sequence encodes CATSRLLQGSGYTF.